The source of this T cell receptor beta chain is a study of shared clonotypes between healthy human individuals. Selected positively for CCR7 and CD45RO-negative, naive CD8 cells excluded terminally differentiated effector memory CD45RA+ cells. Nashville, Tennessee was home to all donors, who were Caucasian adults. Worth noting for this clone: Its matching antigen is unknown.

Findings of the study overall: Among a handful of donors, approximately 5% of naive CD4 clonotypes were found in common.

Using 200 ng DNA, approximately 30,000 T cell genomes, the sorted-subset replicate PCRs were run. The repertoire was sequenced with immunoSEQ multiplex PCR; TCRdb's copy has only in-frame clones and lacks some. Of around 620,000 clones in the sample, roughly 95% were seen once. The sequence derives from a woman between 25 and 40 years old in good health. Specimen: naive CD8+ T cells sorted from blood.

The CDR3 spells CASSIGLSSGSSYEQYF. CDR3 in DNA: TGTGCCAGTAGTATAGGGTTATCTAGCGGGAGTTCCTACGAGCAGTACTTC. The rearrangement uses TRBV19 and TRBJ2-7; 10 bases align to TRBD2. The CDR3 spans 17 residues. V lost 1 base to trimming and J lost 1 base; unmatched junction nucleotides: 7. CDR1 is LNHDA, CDR2 SQIVND, per germline (reference sequence).